This entry features one T cell receptor (beta chain) sequence. Its target is unknown. The sample belongs to a study of cytomegalovirus exposure and HLA in healthy donors. Study findings and constraints: In a later analysis, a missense DCLRE1C variant was linked to TCR beta V- and J-gene trimming.

Trimming removed 4 bases at V and 13 bases at J, with 16 bases between. The CDR3 runs to 13 residues. The germline V gene has CDR1 SGHVS and CDR2 FNYEAQ. Primers included in the PCR were 60 Vbeta and 13 Jbeta primers. TCRdb's table, derived via immunoSEQ multiplex PCR, lists solely in-frame clones and lacks some. The table includes about 160,000 clones, around three quarters detected once. The receptor comes from a middle-aged man in good health and CMV-seropositive. This chain uses TRBV7-6 with TRBJ2-2; possible D gene TRBD1, 6 bases. The sequenced material came from PBMCs. CDR3 DNA: TGTGCCAGCAGCTCCTTCGGACAGCGGTGGCTGTTTTTT. As protein: CASSSFGQRWLFF.